This T cell receptor beta chain emerged from a study of blood T cell repertoires in COVID-19. Study-wide background: The study drew acute and convalescent COVID-19 samples from the United States, Italy and Spain.

The CDR3 is 14 residues long. The V segment lost 4 bases and the J segment 5 bases; nucleotides outside the gene matches: 6. CDR1 and CDR2 from the germline V gene are SGHRS and YFSETQ. Sequenced by immunoSEQ multiplex PCR; TCRdb stores in-frame clones only, minus some. The profile shows about 370,000 clones, 70% to 90% of them singletons. The chain combines TRBV5-1 with TRBJ2-5, with 9 bases that match TRBD1. This TCR came from a young woman with COVID-19, enrolled during active disease. The sample consisted of peripheral blood. The CDR3 DNA reads TGCGCCAGCAGCCTGGACAGGGGCGGGGAGACCCAGTACTTC. Its translation is CASSLDRGGETQYF. Full variable domain (rest looked up from reference TRBV5-1 and TRBJ2-5): KAGVTQTPRYLIKTRGQQVTLSCSPISGHRSVSWYQQTPGQGLQFLFEYFSETQRNKGNFPGRFSGRQFSNSRSEMNVSTLELGDSALYLCASSLDRGGETQYFGPGTRLLVL.